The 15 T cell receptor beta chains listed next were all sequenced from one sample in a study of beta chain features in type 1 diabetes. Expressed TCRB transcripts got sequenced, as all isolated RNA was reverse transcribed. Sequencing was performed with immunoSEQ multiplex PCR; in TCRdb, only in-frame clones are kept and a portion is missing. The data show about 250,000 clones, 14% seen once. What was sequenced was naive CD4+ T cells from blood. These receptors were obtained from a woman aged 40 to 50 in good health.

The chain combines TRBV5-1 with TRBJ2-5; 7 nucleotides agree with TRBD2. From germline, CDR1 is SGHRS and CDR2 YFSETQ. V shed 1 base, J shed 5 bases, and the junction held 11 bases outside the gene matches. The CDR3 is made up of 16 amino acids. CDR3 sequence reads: CASSLSPAGLAETQYF. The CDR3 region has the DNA TGCGCCAGCAGCTTGTCCCCAGCGGGGTTAGCGGAGACCCAGTACTTC.

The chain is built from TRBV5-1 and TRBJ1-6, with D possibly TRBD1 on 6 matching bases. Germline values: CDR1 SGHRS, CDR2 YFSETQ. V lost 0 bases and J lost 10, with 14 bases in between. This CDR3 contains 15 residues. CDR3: CASSLAVGGNSPLHF. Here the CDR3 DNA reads TGCGCCAGCAGCTTGGCCGTTGGGGGCAACTCACCCCTCCACTTT.

The CDR3 reads CASGLVGGAEFF. The CDR3 DNA follows: TGTGCTAGTGGTTTGGTCGGGGGGGCCGAGTTCTTC. The chain recombines TRBV12-5 with TRBJ2-1; 8 nucleotides line up with TRBD2. V was clipped by 0 bases and J by 14 bases; unmatched bases: 3. The germline V gene encodes CDR1 LGHNT and CDR2 FRNRAP. The CDR3 extends over 12 amino acids.

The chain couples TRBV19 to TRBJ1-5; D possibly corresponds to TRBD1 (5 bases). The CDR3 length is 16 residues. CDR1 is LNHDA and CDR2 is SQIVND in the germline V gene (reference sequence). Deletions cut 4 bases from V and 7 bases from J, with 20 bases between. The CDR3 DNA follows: TGTGCCAGTAGTACCGGGCGGGGGAAGGGTCGGCAGCCCCAGCATTTT. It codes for CASSTGRGKGRQPQHF. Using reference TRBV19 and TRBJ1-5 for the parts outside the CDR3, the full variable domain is DGGITQSPKYLFRKEGQNVTLSCEQNLNHDAMYWYRQDPGQGLRLIYYSQIVNDFQKGDIAEGYSVSREKKESFPLTVTSAQKNPTAFYLCASSTGRGKGRQPQHFGDGTRLSIL.

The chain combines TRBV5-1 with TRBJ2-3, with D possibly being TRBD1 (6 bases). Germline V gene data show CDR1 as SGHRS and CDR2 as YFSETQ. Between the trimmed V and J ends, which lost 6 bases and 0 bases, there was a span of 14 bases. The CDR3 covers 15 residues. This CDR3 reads CASNPGTLSTDTQYF. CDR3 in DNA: TGCGCCAGCAACCCTGGGACACTTAGCACAGATACGCAGTATTTT. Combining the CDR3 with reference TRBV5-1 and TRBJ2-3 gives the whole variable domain KAGVTQTPRYLIKTRGQQVTLSCSPISGHRSVSWYQQTPGQGLQFLFEYFSETQRNKGNFPGRFSGRQFSNSRSEMNVSTLELGDSALYLCASNPGTLSTDTQYFGPGTRLTVL.

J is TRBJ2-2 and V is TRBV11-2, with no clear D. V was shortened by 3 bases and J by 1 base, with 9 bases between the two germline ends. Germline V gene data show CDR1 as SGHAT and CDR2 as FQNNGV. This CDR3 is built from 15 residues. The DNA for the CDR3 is TGTGCCAGCAGCTTTCGACACCGGAACACCGGGGAGCTGTTTTTT. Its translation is CASSFRHRNTGELFF.

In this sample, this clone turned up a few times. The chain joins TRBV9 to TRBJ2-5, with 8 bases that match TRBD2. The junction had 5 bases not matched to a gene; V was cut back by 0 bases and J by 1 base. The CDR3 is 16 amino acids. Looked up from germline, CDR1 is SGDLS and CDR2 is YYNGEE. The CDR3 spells CASSVGSAGVQETQYF. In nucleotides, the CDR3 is TGTGCCAGCAGCGTAGGTTCAGCGGGGGTCCAAGAGACCCAGTACTTC.

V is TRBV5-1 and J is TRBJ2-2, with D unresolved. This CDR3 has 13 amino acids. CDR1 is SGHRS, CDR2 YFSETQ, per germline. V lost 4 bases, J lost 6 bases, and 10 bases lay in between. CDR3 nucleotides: TGCGCCAGCAGCATCACACCCCCCGGGGAGCTGTTTTTT. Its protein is CASSITPPGELFF.

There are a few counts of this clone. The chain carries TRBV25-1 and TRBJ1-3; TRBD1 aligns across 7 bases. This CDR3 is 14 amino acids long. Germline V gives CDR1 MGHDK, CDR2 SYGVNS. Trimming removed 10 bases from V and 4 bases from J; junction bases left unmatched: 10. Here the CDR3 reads CATSQGTVGNTIYF. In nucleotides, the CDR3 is TGTGCCACCTCCCAGGGGACAGTCGGAAACACCATATATTTT.

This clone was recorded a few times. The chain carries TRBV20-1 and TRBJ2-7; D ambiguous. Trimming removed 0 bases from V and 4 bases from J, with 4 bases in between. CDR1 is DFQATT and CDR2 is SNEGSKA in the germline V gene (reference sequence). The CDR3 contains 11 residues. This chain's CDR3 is CSARDNYEQYF. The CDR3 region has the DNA TGCAGTGCTAGAGATAATTACGAGCAGTACTTC.

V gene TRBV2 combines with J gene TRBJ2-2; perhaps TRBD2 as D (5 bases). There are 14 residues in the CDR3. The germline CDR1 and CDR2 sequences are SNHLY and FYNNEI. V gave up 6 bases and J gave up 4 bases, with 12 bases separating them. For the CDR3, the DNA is TGTGCCAGCAGAGTACGAGCGGCCACCGGGGAGCTGTTTTTT. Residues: CASRVRAATGELFF.

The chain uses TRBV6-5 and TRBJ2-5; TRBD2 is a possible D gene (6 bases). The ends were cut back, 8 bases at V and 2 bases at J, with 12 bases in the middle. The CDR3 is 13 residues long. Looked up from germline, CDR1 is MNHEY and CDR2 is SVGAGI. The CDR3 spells CASRDLGQETQYF. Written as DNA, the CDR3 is TGTGCCAGCCGGGACTTAGGACAAGAGACCCAGTACTTC.

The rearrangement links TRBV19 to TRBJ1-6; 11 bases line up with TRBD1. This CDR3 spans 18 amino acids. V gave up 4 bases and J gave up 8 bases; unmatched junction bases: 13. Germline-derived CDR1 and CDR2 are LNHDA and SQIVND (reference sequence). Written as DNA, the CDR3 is TGTGCCAGTAGTACCCCCAGGACAGGGGGCGGCGCGGATTCACCCCTCCACTTT. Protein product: CASSTPRTGGGADSPLHF. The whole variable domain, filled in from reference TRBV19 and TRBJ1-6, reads DGGITQSPKYLFRKEGQNVTLSCEQNLNHDAMYWYRQDPGQGLRLIYYSQIVNDFQKGDIAEGYSVSREKKESFPLTVTSAQKNPTAFYLCASSTPRTGGGADSPLHFGNGTRLTVT.

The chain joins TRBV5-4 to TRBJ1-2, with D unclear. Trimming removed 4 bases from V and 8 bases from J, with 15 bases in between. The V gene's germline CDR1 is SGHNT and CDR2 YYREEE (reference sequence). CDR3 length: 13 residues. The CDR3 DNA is TGTGCCAGCAGCCACGGCGGGCAGCGGGGCTACACCTTC. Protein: CASSHGGQRGYTF.

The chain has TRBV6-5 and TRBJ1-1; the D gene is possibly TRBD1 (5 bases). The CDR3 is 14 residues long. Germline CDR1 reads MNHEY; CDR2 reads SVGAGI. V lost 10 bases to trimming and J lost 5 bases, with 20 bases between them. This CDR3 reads CATNLAGRSTEAFF. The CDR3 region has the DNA TGTGCCACCAATCTGGCAGGGAGGTCGACTGAAGCTTTCTTT.